This TCR beta chain was found in a study of blood T cell repertoires in COVID-19. Across the study: Acute and convalescent COVID-19 specimens originated in the United States, Italy and Spain.

Data came from immunoSEQ multiplex PCR; TCRdb stores just in-frame clones and leaves some out. The sample holds 140,000 to 150,000 clones; over 70% are singletons and the top ten take around 3.4%. This sequence was found in a man between 65 and 79 years old who had recovered from COVID-19. Sequencing was performed on peripheral blood.

The CDR3, as DNA: TGTGCCAGCAGCCAAGACCTCCTCCTCTACGAGCAGTACTTC. Its translation: CASSQDLLLYEQYF. This sequence joins TRBV14 and TRBJ2-7; D ambiguous. Germline V lookup: CDR1 SGHDN, CDR2 FVKESK. The ends were cut back, 0 bases at V and 3 bases at J, with 9 bases in the middle. This CDR3 has 14 residues.